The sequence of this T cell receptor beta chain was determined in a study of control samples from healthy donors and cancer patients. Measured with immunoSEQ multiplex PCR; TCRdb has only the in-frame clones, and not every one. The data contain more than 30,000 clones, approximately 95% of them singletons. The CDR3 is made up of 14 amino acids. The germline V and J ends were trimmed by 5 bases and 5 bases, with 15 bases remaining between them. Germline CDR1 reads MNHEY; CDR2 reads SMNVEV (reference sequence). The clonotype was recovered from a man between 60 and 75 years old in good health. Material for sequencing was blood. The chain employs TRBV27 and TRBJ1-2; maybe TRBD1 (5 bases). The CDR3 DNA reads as TGTGCCAGCAGTCGACAGATTGGGCTATATGGCTACACCTTC. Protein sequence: CASSRQIGLYGYTF.